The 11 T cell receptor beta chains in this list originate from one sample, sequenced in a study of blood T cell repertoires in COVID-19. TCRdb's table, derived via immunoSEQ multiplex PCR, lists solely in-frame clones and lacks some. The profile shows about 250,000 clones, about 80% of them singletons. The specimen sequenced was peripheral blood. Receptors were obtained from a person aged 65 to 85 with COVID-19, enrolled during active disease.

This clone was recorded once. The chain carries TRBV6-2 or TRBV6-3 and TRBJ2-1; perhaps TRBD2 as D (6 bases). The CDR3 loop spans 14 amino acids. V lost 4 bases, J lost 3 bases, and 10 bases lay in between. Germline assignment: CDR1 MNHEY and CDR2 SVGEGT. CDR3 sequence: CASSWRGYYNEQFF. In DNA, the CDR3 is TGTGCCAGCAGTTGGCGGGGCTACTACAATGAGCAGTTCTTC.

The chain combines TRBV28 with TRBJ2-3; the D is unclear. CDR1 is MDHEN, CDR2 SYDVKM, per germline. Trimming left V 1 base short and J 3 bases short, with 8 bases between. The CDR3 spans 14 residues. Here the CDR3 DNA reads TGTGCCAGCAGTTTATTTGTCCTAACAGATACGCAGTATTTT. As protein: CASSLFVLTDTQYF.

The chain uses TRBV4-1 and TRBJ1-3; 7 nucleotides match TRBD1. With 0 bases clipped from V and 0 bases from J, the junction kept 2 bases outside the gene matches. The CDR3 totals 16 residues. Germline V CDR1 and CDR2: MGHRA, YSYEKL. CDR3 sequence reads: CASSQDWTGSGNTIYF. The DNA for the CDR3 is TGCGCCAGCAGCCAAGATTGGACAGGCTCTGGAAACACCATATATTTT.

The CDR3 spells CASSYGAGLTGDGYTF. CDR3 coding DNA: TGTGCCAGCAGCTACGGTGCGGGCCTCACGGGCGATGGCTACACCTTC. This chain joins TRBV5-6 and TRBJ1-2; D remains ambiguous. The CDR3 is 16 amino acids. V shed 3 bases and J shed 6 bases, with 21 bases lying between them. Germline V gene sequence: CDR1 SGHDT, CDR2 YYEEEE.

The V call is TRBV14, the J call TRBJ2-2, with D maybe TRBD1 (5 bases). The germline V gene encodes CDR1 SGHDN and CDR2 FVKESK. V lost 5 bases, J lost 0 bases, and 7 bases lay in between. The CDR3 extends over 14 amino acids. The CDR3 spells CASSSRANTGELFF. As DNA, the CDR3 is TGTGCCAGCAGCTCCAGGGCGAACACCGGGGAGCTGTTTTTT.

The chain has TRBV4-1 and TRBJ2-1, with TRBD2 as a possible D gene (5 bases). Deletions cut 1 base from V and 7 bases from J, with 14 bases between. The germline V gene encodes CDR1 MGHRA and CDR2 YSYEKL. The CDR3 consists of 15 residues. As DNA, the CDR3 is TGCGCCAGCAGCCAAGCGGGGTCAGTTGGAAATGAGCAGTTCTTC. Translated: CASSQAGSVGNEQFF.

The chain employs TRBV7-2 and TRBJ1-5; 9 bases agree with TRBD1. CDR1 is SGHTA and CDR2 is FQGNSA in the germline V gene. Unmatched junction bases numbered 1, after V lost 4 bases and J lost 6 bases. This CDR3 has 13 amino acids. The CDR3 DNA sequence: TGTGCCAGCAGCTGGGACAGGGTTCAGCCCCAGCATTTT. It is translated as CASSWDRVQPQHF. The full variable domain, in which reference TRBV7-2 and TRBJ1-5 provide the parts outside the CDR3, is GAGVSQSPSNKVTEKGKDVELRCDPISGHTALYWYRQSLGQGLEFLIYFQGNSAPDKSGLPSDRFSAERTGGSVSTLTIQRTQQEDSAVYLCASSWDRVQPQHFGDGTRLSIL.

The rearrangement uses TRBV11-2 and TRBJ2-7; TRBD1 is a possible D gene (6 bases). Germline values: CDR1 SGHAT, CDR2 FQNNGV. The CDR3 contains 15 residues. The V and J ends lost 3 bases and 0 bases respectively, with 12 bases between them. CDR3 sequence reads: CASSFQQGPSYEQYF. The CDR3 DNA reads TGTGCCAGCAGCTTCCAACAGGGTCCCTCCTACGAGCAGTACTTC.

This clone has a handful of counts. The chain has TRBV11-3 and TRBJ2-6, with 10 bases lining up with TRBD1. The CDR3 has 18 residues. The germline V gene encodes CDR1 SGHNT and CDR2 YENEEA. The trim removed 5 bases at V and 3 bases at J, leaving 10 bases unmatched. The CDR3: CASSPGQGRSSGANVLTF. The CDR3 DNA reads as TGTGCCAGCAGCCCGGGACAGGGGAGATCGAGTGGGGCCAACGTCCTGACTTTC.

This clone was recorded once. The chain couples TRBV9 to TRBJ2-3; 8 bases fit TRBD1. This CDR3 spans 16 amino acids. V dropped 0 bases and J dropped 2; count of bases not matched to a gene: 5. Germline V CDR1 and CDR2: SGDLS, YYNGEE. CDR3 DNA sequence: TGTGCCAGCAGCGTAGGGACAGGGTTCCCCACAGATACGCAGTATTTT. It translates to CASSVGTGFPTDTQYF. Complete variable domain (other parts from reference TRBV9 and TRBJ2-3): DSGVTQTPKHLITATGQRVTLRCSPRSGDLSVYWYQQSLDQGLQFLIQYYNGEERAKGNILERFSAQQFPDLHSELNLSSLELGDSALYFCASSVGTGFPTDTQYFGPGTRLTVL.

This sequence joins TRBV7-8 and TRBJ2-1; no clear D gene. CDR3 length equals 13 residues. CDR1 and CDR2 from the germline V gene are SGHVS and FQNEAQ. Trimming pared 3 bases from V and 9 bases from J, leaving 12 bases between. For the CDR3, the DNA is TGTGCCAGCAGCTTTGAAGTCCTCGGTGAGCAGTTCTTC. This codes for CASSFEVLGEQFF.